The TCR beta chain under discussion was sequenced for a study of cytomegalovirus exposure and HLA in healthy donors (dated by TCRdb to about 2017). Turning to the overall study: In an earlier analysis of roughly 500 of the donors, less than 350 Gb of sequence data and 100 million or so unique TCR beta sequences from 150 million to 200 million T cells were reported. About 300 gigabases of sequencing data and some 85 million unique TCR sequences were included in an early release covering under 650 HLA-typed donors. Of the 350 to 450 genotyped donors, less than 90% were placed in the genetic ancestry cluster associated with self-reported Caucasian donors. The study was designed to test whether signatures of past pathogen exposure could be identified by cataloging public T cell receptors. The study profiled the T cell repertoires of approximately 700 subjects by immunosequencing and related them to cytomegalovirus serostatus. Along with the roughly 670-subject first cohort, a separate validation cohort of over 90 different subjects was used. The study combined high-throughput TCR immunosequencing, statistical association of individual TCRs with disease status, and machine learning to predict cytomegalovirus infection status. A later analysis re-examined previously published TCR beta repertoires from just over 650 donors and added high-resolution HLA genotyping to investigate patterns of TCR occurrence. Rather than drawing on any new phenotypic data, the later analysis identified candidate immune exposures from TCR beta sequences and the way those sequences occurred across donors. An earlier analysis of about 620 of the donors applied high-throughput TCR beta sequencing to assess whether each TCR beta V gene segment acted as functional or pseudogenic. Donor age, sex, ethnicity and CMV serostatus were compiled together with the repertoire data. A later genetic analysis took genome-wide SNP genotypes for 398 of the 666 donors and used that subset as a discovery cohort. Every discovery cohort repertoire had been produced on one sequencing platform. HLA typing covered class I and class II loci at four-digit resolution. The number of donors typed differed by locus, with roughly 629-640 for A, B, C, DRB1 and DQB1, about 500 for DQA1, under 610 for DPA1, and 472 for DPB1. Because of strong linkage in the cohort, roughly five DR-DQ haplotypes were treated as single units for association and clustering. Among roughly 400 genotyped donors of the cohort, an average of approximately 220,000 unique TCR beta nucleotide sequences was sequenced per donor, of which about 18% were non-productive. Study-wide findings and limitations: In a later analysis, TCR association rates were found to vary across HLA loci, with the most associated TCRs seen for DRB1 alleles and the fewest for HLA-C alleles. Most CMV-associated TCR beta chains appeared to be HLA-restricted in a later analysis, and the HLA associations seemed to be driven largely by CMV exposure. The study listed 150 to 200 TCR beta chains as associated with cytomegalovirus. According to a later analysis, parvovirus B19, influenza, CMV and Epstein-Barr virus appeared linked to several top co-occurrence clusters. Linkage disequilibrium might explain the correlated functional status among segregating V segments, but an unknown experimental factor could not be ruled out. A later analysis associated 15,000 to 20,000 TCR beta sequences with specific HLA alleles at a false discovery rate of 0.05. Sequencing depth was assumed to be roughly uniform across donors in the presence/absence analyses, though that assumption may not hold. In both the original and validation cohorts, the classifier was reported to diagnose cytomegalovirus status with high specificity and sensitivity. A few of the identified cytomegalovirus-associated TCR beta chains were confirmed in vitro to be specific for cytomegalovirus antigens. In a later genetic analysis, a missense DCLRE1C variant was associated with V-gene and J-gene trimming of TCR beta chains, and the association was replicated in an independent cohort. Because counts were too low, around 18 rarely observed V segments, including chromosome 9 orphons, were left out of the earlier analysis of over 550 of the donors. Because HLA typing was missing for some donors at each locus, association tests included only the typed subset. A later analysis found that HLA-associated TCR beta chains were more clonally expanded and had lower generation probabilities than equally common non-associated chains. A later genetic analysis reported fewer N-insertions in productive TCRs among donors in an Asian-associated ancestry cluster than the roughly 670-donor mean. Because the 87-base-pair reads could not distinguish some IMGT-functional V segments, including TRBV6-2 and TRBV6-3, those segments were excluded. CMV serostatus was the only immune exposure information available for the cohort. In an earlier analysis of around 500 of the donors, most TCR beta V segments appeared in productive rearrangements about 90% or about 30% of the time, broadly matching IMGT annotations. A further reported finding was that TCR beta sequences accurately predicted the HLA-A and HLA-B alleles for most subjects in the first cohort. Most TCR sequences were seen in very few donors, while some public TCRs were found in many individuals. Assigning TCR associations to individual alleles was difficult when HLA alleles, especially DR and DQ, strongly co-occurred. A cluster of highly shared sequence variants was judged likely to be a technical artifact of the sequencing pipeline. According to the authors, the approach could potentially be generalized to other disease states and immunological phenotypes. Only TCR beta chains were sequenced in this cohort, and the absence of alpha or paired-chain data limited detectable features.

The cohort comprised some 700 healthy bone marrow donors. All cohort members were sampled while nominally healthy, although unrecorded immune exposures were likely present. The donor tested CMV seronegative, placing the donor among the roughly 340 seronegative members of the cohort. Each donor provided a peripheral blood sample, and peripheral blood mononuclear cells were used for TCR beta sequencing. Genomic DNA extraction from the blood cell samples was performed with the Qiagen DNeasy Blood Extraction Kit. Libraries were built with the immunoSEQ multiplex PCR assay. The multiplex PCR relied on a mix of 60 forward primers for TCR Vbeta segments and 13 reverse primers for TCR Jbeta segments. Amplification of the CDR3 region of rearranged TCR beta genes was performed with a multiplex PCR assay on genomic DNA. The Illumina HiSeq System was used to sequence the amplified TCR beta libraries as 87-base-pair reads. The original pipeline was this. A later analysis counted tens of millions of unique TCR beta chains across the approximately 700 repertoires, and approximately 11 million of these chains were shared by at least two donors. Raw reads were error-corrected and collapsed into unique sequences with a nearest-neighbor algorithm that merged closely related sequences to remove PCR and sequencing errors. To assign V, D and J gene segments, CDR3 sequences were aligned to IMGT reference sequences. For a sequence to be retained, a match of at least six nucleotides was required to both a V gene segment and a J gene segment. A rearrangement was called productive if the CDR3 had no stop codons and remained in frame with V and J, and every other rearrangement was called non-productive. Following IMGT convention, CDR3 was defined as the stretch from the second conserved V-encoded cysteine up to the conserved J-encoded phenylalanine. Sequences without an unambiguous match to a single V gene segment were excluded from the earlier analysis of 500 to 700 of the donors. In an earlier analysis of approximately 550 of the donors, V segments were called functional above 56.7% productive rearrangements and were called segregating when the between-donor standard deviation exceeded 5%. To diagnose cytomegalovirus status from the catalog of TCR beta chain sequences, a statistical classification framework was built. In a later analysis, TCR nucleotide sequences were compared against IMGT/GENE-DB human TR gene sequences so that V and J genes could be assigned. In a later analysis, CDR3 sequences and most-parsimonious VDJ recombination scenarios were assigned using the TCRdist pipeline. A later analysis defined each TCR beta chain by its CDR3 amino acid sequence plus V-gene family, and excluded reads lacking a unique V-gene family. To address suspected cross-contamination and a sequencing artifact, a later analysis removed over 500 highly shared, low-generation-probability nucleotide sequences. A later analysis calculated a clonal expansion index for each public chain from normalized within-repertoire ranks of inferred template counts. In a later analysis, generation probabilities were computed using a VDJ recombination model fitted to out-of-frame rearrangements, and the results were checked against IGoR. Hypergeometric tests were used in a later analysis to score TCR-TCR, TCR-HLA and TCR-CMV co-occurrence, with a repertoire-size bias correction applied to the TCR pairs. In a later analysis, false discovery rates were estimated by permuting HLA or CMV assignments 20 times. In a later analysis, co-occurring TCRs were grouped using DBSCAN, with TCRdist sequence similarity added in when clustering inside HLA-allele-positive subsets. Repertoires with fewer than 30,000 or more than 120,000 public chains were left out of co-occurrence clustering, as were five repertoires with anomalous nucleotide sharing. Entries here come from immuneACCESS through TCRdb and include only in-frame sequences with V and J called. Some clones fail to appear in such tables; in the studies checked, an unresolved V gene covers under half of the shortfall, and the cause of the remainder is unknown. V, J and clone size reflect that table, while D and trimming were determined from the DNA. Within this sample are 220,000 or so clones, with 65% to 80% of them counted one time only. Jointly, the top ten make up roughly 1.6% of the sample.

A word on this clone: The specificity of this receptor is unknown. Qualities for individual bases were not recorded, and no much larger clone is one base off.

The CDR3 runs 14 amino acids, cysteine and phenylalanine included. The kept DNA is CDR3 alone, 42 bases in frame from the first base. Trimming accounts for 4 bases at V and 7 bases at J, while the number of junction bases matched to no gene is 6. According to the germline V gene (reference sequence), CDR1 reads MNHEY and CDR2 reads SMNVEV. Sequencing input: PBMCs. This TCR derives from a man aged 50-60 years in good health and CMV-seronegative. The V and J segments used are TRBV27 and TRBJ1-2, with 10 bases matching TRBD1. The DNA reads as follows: TGTGCCAGCAGTTACGGGGACAGGGGAAGTGGCTACACCTTC. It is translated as CASSYGDRGSGYTF.